The clone carrying this TCR beta chain has ten or more counts. What it recognizes is unknown. Arm-PCR of CDR3 regions with iRepertoire HTBI primers generated TCR beta libraries. Source study methods: Looking across samples, the authors found some 67 TRBV and fewer than 15 TRBJ segments. TCRdb fed the multiplex PCR reads into MiXCR, producing one record per CDR3 protein. What appears here as the V and J calls and clone size reflects TCRdb's work, not the paper's. The sample holds some 420,000 distinct CDR3 sequences; around a fifth are singletons and the top ten take around 13%. This entry comes from a study of regulatory T cells in long-lasting Graves disease. V lost 5 bases and J lost 3, with 10 bases in between. The CDR3 covers 13 residues. Germline lookup yields CDR1 SGHTA and CDR2 FQGNSA. Time point here: persistent/refractory GD, antithyroid drugs over 5 years with positive TRAb. PBMC-derived RNA was used for the TCR library. An endocrinology department in Xi'an, China, supplied the patients.

Study-wide points: There was favoring of TRBV28, TRBJ1-2 and TRBJ2-5 in persistent disease.

The clonotype originates from a female donor with Graves disease. The chain has TRBV7-2 and TRBJ2-5; D gene ambiguous. The sample consisted of peripheral blood mononuclear cells (PBMCs), taken when the disease was refractory, from a patient treated with antithyroid drugs. The CDR3 here is CASSPLMEETQYF. The CDR3 nucleotides are TGTGCCAGCAGCCCTCTGATGGAAGAGACCCAGTACTTC.